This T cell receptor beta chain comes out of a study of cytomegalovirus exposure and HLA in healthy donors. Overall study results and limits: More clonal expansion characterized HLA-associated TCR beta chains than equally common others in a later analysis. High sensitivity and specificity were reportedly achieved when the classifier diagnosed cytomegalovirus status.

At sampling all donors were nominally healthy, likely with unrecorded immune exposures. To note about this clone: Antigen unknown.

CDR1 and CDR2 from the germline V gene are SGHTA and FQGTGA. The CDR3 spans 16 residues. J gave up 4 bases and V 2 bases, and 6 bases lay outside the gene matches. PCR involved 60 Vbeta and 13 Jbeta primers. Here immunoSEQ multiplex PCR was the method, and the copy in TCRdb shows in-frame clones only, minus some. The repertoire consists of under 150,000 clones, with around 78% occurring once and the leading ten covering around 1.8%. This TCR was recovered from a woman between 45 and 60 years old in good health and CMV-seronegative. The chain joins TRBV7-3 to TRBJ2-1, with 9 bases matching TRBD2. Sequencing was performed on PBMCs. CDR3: CASSLGLAGFYNEQFF. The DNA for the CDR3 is TGTGCCAGCAGCTTAGGCCTAGCGGGATTTTACAATGAGCAGTTCTTC.